This T cell receptor (beta chain) was captured by sequencing in a study of beta chain features in type 1 diabetes. Broader study findings: Moderately but significantly shorter TCRB CDR3s were found in Type 1 diabetes patients in all four CD4+ subsets.

J gave up 9 bases and V 6 bases, and 11 bases lay outside the gene matches. Germline V gives CDR1 MNHEY, CDR2 SMNVEV (reference sequence). The CDR3 contains 15 residues. This clone was seen a handful of times. Its antigen is not known. One heparinised blood draw, averaging roughly 120 mL, came from each donor. The isolated RNA, all of it, was reverse transcribed, so expressed TCRB transcripts were what got sequenced. Produced via immunoSEQ multiplex PCR; TCRdb's table is partial and in-frame only. In the table there are about 140,000 clones, about 7% of which are singletons. This sequence was found in a woman in her twenties or thirties in good health. Sequencing used central memory CD4+ T cells from blood. This chain uses TRBV27 with TRBJ2-1; TRBD2 agrees at 10 bases. The CDR3 bases are TGTGCCAGCAGACTCAGCCTAGCGGGAGCAGGTGAGCAGTTCTTC. This gives the protein CASRLSLAGAGEQFF.